Presented here are 9 T cell receptor beta chains from one specimen sequenced in a study of CD8 T cells in ankylosing spondylitis. Study-wide results and caveats: Within ankylosing spondylitis blood, a TCR beta motif made up of several highly homologous variants appeared to be characteristic.

TCRdb re-analysed the 5' RACE reads in MiXCR, keeping a single row per CDR3 protein. The table lists roughly 700,000 distinct CDR3 sequences, around 20% of them singletons, with about a fifth in the top ten. What these receptors recognize is not known. The specimen sequenced was blood, either unsorted or a sorted T cell fraction (not recorded which). The receptors derive from a male donor with ankylosing spondylitis.

The chain combines TRBV18 with TRBJ2-3; D may be TRBD1 or TRBD2 (5 bases each). Germline loops: CDR1 KGHSH, CDR2 LQKENI. V was trimmed by 3 bases and J by 4 bases, leaving 11 bases between them. This CDR3 contains 14 residues. The CDR3 sequence: CASSPQRGADTQYF. In DNA, the CDR3 is TGTGCCAGCTCACCCCAACGAGGGGCAGATACGCAGTATTTT.

The sample holds many counts of this clonotype. The V gene is TRBV12-3 or TRBV12-4, the J gene TRBJ1-5, with TRBD1 identical over 7 bases. The CDR3 loop spans 13 amino acids. The ends lost 5 bases at V and 7 bases at J; junction bases unmatched: 5. This chain's CDR3 is CASSQTGSQPQHF. Written as DNA, the CDR3 is TGTGCCAGCAGTCAGACAGGGTCCCAGCCCCAGCATTTT.

In this sample, this clonotype turned up a few times. The chain combines TRBV5-1 with TRBJ2-7; 8 bases fit TRBD2. Germline CDR1 is SGHRS and CDR2 is YFSETQ. CDR3 length: 16 amino acids. V lost 2 bases, J lost 5 bases, and 12 bases stayed unmatched. CDR3 sequence reads: CASSFGSGAGRDEQYF. Here the CDR3 DNA reads TGCGCCAGCAGCTTTGGTAGCGGGGCTGGGAGGGACGAGCAGTACTTC.

This clonotype came up a few times. The J gene is TRBJ2-2, the V gene TRBV20-1; 7 bases map to TRBD1. The CDR3 contains 16 residues. Germline V gene lookup returns CDR1 DFQATT and CDR2 SNEGSKA (reference sequence). V gave up 1 base and J gave up 6 bases; unmatched junction bases: 11. The DNA for the CDR3 is TGCAGTGCTAGAGCCGATACAGGGGACGATGCCGGGGAGCTGTTTTTT. Amino acid sequence: CSARADTGDDAGELFF.

This clonotype was counted only a few times. CDR3 in amino acids: CASSLGLLREQYF. CDR3 in DNA: TGTGCCAGCAGTTTAGGCCTGCTTCGCGAGCAGTACTTC. This sequence joins TRBV12-3 or TRBV12-4 and TRBJ2-7; D unclear. Trimming cost V 1 base and J 6 bases, with 10 bases left between them. There are 13 residues in the CDR3.

The table lists this clonotype with a few counts. V and J are TRBV18 and TRBJ2-7, with 7 bases lining up with TRBD2. The CDR3 totals 14 residues. CDR1 and CDR2 (germline): KGHSH, LQKENI. After removal of 5 bases from V and 2 bases from J, the junction contained 6 bases not matched to a gene. The CDR3 protein is CASSTTREAYEQYF. Written as DNA, the CDR3 is TGTGCCAGCTCAACCACCCGGGAGGCCTACGAGCAGTACTTC.

The rearrangement joins TRBV9 to TRBJ1-4; TRBD1 agrees at 10 bases. The V gene's germline CDR1 is SGDLS and CDR2 YYNGEE. The CDR3 loop spans 15 amino acids. Trimming at V came to 3 bases and at J to 7 bases, leaving 6 bases not matched to a gene. The CDR3 nucleotides read TGTGCCAGCAGCGCCTCGGACAGGGGGTCTGAAAAACTGTTTTTT. Amino acids: CASSASDRGSEKLFF.

This clonotype has a handful of counts. The chain is built from TRBV12-3 or TRBV12-4 and TRBJ2-1; TRBD2 matches at 11 bases. The CDR3 has 17 amino acids. V lost 5 bases to trimming and J lost 4 bases; unmatched junction nucleotides: 10. The DNA of the CDR3 is TGTGCCAGCAGTGTGGGGGGTAGCGGGAGGGGATACAATGAGCAGTTCTTC. This codes for CASSVGGSGRGYNEQFF.

Many counts were recorded for this clonotype. The V and J genes are TRBV20-1 and TRBJ2-7; perhaps D is TRBD1 or TRBD2 (5 bases each). Trimming removed 4 bases at V and 4 bases at J, with 17 bases between. Germline CDR1 is DFQATT and CDR2 is SNEGSKA (reference sequence). The CDR3 runs 14 residues. The CDR3 loop reads CSATGPQGVYEQYF. The DNA of the CDR3 is TGCAGTGCTACAGGGCCCCAGGGAGTATACGAGCAGTACTTC.